The rows below give T cell receptor beta chains drawn from one sample of a study of cytomegalovirus exposure and HLA in healthy donors. The method was immunoSEQ multiplex PCR; TCRdb's version includes in-frame clones alone and lacks a portion of them. The sample totals fewer than 35,000 clones. Sequenced input: PBMCs. These receptors were collected from a female donor in good health and CMV-seronegative. The CDR3 runs from the conserved cysteine through the conserved F or W. A D gene is named only where the DNA matches it firmly.

J | D | V | CDR3 | DNA
TRBJ2-5 | . | TRBV10-3 | CAISDPEPQYF | TGTGCCATCAGTGATCCGGAGCCCCAGTACTTC
TRBJ1-2 | . | TRBV29-1 | CSVEDRGARKRIAF | TGCAGCGTTGAAGATCGTGGAGCAAGGAAAAGGATCGCTTTC
TRBJ2-3 | TRBD2 | TRBV29-1 | CGGGAGADTQYF | TGCGGCGGGGGGGCGGGAGCAGATACGCAGTATTTT
TRBJ2-1 | . | TRBV7-9 | CASSGSRGSSYNEQFF | TGTGCCAGCAGCGGTTCAAGGGGGAGCTCCTACAATGAGCAGTTCTTC
TRBJ2-1 | TRBD2 | TRBV18 | CASSPPDSGGVNEQFF | TGTGCCAGCTCACCACCGGATAGCGGGGGGGTAAATGAGCAGTTCTTC
TRBJ2-7 | . | TRBV30 | CAWSDRDIAYEQYF | TGTGCCTGGAGTGACCGGGACATAGCCTACGAGCAGTACTTC
TRBJ2-7 | . | TRBV1 | CTKGLAAPYEQYF | TGCACCAAGGGACTAGCGGCCCCCTACGAGCAGTACTTC
TRBJ2-3 | TRBD2 | TRBV9 | CASSDVAGGYTDTQYF | TGTGCCAGCAGCGACGTAGCGGGGGGGTACACAGATACGCAGTATTTT
TRBJ2-7 | . | TRBV6-5 | CASREDGPGVYEQYF | TGTGCCAGCAGAGAGGACGGCCCGGGGGTATACGAGCAGTACTTC
TRBJ2-1 | TRBD1 | TRBV7-9 | CASTDRTGMYHEQFF | TGTGCCAGCACCGATCGGACAGGGATGTACCATGAGCAGTTCTTC
TRBJ2-3 | TRBD2 | TRBV7-9 | CASSWGGGERPTDTQYF | TGTGCCAGCAGCTGGGGGGGAGGGGAGAGGCCCACAGATACGCAGTATTTT
TRBJ1-5 | . | TRBV7-8 | CASSFGVVNNQPQHF | TGTGCCAGCAGCTTCGGGGTGGTGAACAATCAGCCCCAGCATTTT
TRBJ2-5 | . | TRBV5-1 | CASSYGVQTETQYF | TGCGCCAGCAGCTACGGGGTGCAGACAGAGACCCAGTACTTC
TRBJ1-2 | . | TRBV28 | CASSRTGYNYGYTF | TGTGCCAGCAGTAGAACAGGGTATAACTATGGCTACACCTTC
TRBJ2-3 | TRBD2 | TRBV5-5 | CASSSPERGTDTQYF | TGTGCCAGCAGCTCCCCCGAGCGGGGTACAGATACGCAGTATTTT
TRBJ2-2 | . | TRBV6-4 | CASSETSTGELFF | TGTGCCAGCAGTGAGACTAGCACCGGGGAGCTGTTTTTT
TRBJ2-5 | TRBD1 | TRBV11-2 | CASSPPPGQPQETQYF | TGTGCCAGCAGCCCCCCCCCGGGACAGCCCCAAGAGACCCAGTACTTC
TRBJ2-3 | TRBD1 | TRBV7-3 | CASSLSFGTGYTDTQYF | TGTGCCAGCAGCTTATCCTTCGGGACAGGGTATACAGATACGCAGTATTTT
TRBJ2-5 | . | TRBV27 | CASRLSGHKYQETQYF | TGTGCCAGCAGGCTTTCGGGACACAAGTACCAAGAGACCCAGTACTTC
TRBJ1-1 | . | TRBV30 | CAWSTVSMNTGAFF | TGTGCCTGGAGTACAGTGTCAATGAACACTGGAGCTTTCTTT
TRBJ2-7 | TRBD2 | TRBV7-3 | CASSPAGLAGAYEQYF | TGTGCCAGCAGCCCCGCGGGACTAGCGGGGGCGTACGAGCAGTACTTC
TRBJ1-1 | TRBD1 | TRBV7-9 | CASSEQQGASNTEAFF | TGTGCCAGCAGCGAACAACAGGGGGCGTCAAACACTGAAGCTTTCTTT
TRBJ1-5 | . | TRBV19 | CASSPGTGRNQPQHF | TGTGCCAGTAGTCCTGGCACAGGGCGCAATCAGCCCCAGCATTTT
TRBJ1-1 | . | TRBV9 | CASSGTANTEAFF | TGTGCCAGCAGCGGGACAGCGAACACTGAAGCTTTCTTT
TRBJ2-3 | . | TRBV4-3 | CASRKGGNTDTQYF | TGCGCCAGCAGGAAGGGGGGGAACACAGATACGCAGTATTTT
TRBJ1-1 | . | TRBV11-2 | CASSLWANTEAFF | TGTGCCAGCAGCTTATGGGCGAACACTGAAGCTTTCTTT
TRBJ1-4 | TRBD1 | TRBV25-1 | CASSPTGEVEKLFF | TGTGCCAGCAGTCCCACAGGGGAAGTTGAAAAACTGTTTTTT
TRBJ1-4 | TRBD1 | TRBV6-7 | CASRTRTGGGSTNEKLFF | TGTGCCAGCAGAACGAGGACAGGGGGCGGGTCTACTAATGAAAAACTGTTTTTT
TRBJ2-1 | . | TRBV29-1 | CSVDRGRRHEQFF | TGCAGCGTTGACAGGGGCAGGAGGCATGAGCAGTTCTTC
TRBJ1-5 | . | TRBV11-1 | CASSFWAGGNQPQHF | TGTGCCAGCAGCTTTTGGGCAGGGGGCAATCAGCCCCAGCATTTT
TRBJ2-7 | . | TRBV4-3 | CASSQDEASRSYEQYF | TGCGCCAGCAGCCAAGATGAGGCCAGTCGCTCCTACGAGCAGTACTTC
TRBJ1-2 | TRBD1 | TRBV5-1 | CASSIGGAGGYTF | TGCGCCAGCAGCATAGGGGGCGCGGGTGGCTACACCTTC
TRBJ2-1 | . | TRBV19 | CATRGRGGPYNEQFF | TGTGCCACCCGCGGAAGGGGGGGCCCCTACAATGAGCAGTTCTTC
TRBJ1-6 | . | TRBV5-4 | CASSSTPQGKDNSPLHF | TGTGCCAGCAGCTCTACGCCCCAGGGAAAGGATAATTCACCCCTCCACTTT
TRBJ1-6 | TRBD1 | TRBV4-3 | CASSRTQGASYNSPLHF | TGCGCCAGCAGCCGAACACAGGGGGCCTCCTATAATTCACCCCTCCACTTT
TRBJ2-5 | TRBD1 | TRBV18 | CASSPGQGGVETQYF | TGTGCCAGCTCACCGGGACAGGGGGGAGTAGAGACCCAGTACTTC
TRBJ2-5 | TRBD2 | TRBV6-6 | CASSYLAGGLETQYF | TGTGCCAGCAGTTACCTCGCGGGGGGCCTAGAGACCCAGTACTTC
TRBJ1-6 | TRBD1 | TRBV7-6 | CASSGGQGYNSPLHF | TGTGCCAGCAGCGGGGGACAGGGCTATAATTCACCCCTCCACTTT
TRBJ1-2 | TRBD1 | TRBV6-5 | CASSAIDRDGYTF | TGTGCCAGCAGTGCTATCGACAGGGATGGCTACACCTTC